This is a list of T cell receptor beta chains from one sample in a study of blood T cells in healthy people across ages. TCRdb ran MiXCR on the 5' RACE reads and lists one entry per CDR3 protein. This table holds roughly 1,800,000 distinct CDR3 sequences, about 49% found once. Sequencing input: blood. These receptors were obtained from a woman in her 40s in good health. Both conserved end residues are part of each CDR3. Each record gives: clone size, D gene, V gene, J gene, CDR3 protein, CDR3 DNA. D genes are given only for firm matches. Clone size appears in some rows only: once, few, many, or a class for an expanded clone.

clone size: -; D gene: -; V gene: TRBV29-1; J gene: TRBJ1-2; CDR3 protein: CSVGGIGYGYTF; CDR3 DNA: TGCAGCGTTGGAGGGATCGGCTATGGCTACACCTTC
clone size: -; D gene: TRBD2; V gene: TRBV5-1; J gene: TRBJ2-7; CDR3 protein: CASSSGLVPYEQYF; CDR3 DNA: TGCGCCAGCAGCTCGGGACTAGTCCCCTACGAGCAGTACTTC
clone size: -; D gene: -; V gene: TRBV7-2; J gene: TRBJ2-1; CDR3 protein: CASSLALRGRFYNEQFF; CDR3 DNA: TGTGCCAGCAGCTTAGCCCTCCGAGGCAGGTTCTACAATGAGCAGTTCTTC
clone size: -; D gene: -; V gene: TRBV27; J gene: TRBJ1-1; CDR3 protein: CASSFTSNTEAFF; CDR3 DNA: TGTGCCAGCAGTTTCACTTCGAACACTGAAGCTTTCTTT
clone size: -; D gene: -; V gene: TRBV27; J gene: TRBJ2-1; CDR3 protein: CVSSSVSYNEQFF; CDR3 DNA: TGTGTCAGCAGTTCAGTCTCCTACAATGAGCAGTTCTTC
clone size: -; D gene: -; V gene: TRBV7-8; J gene: TRBJ2-7; CDR3 protein: CASSLSGEGSYEQYF; CDR3 DNA: TGTGCCAGCAGCTTATCAGGGGAGGGCTCCTACGAGCAGTACTTC
clone size: -; D gene: -; V gene: TRBV15; J gene: TRBJ1-6; CDR3 protein: CATSRVLADPYNSPLHF; CDR3 DNA: TGTGCCACCAGCAGGGTTCTAGCGGACCCCTATAATTCACCCCTCCACTTT
clone size: -; D gene: -; V gene: TRBV2; J gene: TRBJ2-3; CDR3 protein: CASSEFTTRTDTQYF; CDR3 DNA: TGTGCCAGCAGTGAGTTTACCACCCGCACAGATACGCAGTATTTT
clone size: few; D gene: -; V gene: TRBV4-1; J gene: TRBJ2-5; CDR3 protein: CASSQAGRGSQETQYF; CDR3 DNA: TGCGCCAGCAGCCAAGCGGGCCGCGGCAGTCAAGAGACCCAGTACTTC
clone size: few; D gene: -; V gene: TRBV12-3/TRBV12-4; J gene: TRBJ2-4; CDR3 protein: CASSPSQGRNIQYF; CDR3 DNA: TGTGCCAGCAGCCCAAGCCAGGGGAGGAACATTCAGTACTTC
clone size: few; D gene: -; V gene: TRBV7-2; J gene: TRBJ1-2; CDR3 protein: CASSLSRGAGGYTF; CDR3 DNA: TGTGCCAGCAGCTTATCTAGGGGGGCTGGTGGCTACACCTTC
clone size: few; D gene: -; V gene: TRBV5-1; J gene: TRBJ2-5; CDR3 protein: CASRYLAETQYF; CDR3 DNA: TGCGCCAGCAGGTACCTAGCTGAGACCCAGTACTTC
clone size: -; D gene: TRBD1; V gene: TRBV12-3/TRBV12-4; J gene: TRBJ2-6; CDR3 protein: CTTQDRNSGANVLTF; CDR3 DNA: TGTACCACTCAGGACAGGAACTCTGGGGCCAACGTCCTGACTTTC
clone size: -; D gene: -; V gene: TRBV6-2/TRBV6-3; J gene: TRBJ2-7; CDR3 protein: CASSATARGEQYF; CDR3 DNA: TGTGCCAGCAGTGCCACAGCCCGGGGCGAGCAGTACTTC
clone size: -; D gene: TRBD2; V gene: TRBV6-5; J gene: TRBJ2-1; CDR3 protein: CASTQGAGGYNEQFF; CDR3 DNA: TGTGCCAGCACCCAAGGGGCGGGGGGGTACAATGAGCAGTTCTTC
clone size: -; D gene: -; V gene: TRBV2; J gene: TRBJ2-3; CDR3 protein: CASEYRGTDTQYF; CDR3 DNA: TGTGCCAGCGAATACAGAGGCACAGATACGCAGTATTTT
clone size: -; D gene: -; V gene: TRBV5-1; J gene: TRBJ1-2; CDR3 protein: CASSLAGVRDYGYTF; CDR3 DNA: TGCGCCAGCAGCTTGGCAGGGGTTCGGGACTATGGCTACACCTTC
clone size: few; D gene: -; V gene: TRBV28; J gene: TRBJ2-6; CDR3 protein: CASREDTSGANVLTF; CDR3 DNA: TGTGCCAGCAGGGAAGACACCTCTGGGGCCAACGTCCTGACTTTC
clone size: -; D gene: -; V gene: TRBV4-1; J gene: TRBJ2-7; CDR3 protein: CASSQTRDTGLNEQYF; CDR3 DNA: TGCGCCAGCAGCCAAACTCGGGACACCGGGCTTAACGAGCAGTACTTC
clone size: -; D gene: -; V gene: TRBV12-3/TRBV12-4; J gene: TRBJ1-1; CDR3 protein: CASSYSSEAFF; CDR3 DNA: TGTGCCAGCAGTTACAGCTCTGAAGCTTTCTTT
clone size: -; D gene: -; V gene: TRBV5-6; J gene: TRBJ2-7; CDR3 protein: CASSLTGTQHTYEQYF; CDR3 DNA: TGTGCCAGCAGCTTAACGGGGACACAACACACCTACGAGCAGTACTTC
clone size: -; D gene: -; V gene: TRBV12-3/TRBV12-4; J gene: TRBJ2-3; CDR3 protein: CASSGRAITDTQYF; CDR3 DNA: TGTGCCAGCAGTGGGAGAGCGATTACAGATACGCAGTATTTT
clone size: many; D gene: -; V gene: TRBV7-2; J gene: TRBJ2-3; CDR3 protein: CASSLARSDTQYF; CDR3 DNA: TGTGCCAGCAGCTTAGCTAGATCAGATACGCAGTATTTT
clone size: -; D gene: TRBD1; V gene: TRBV20-1; J gene: TRBJ2-5; CDR3 protein: CSADDTDREETQYF; CDR3 DNA: TGCAGTGCGGATGACACGGACAGGGAAGAGACCCAGTACTTC
clone size: -; D gene: -; V gene: TRBV18; J gene: TRBJ2-5; CDR3 protein: CASQQAGEETQYF; CDR3 DNA: TGTGCCAGCCAGCAGGCAGGGGAAGAGACCCAGTACTTC
clone size: -; D gene: TRBD2; V gene: TRBV9; J gene: TRBJ2-1; CDR3 protein: CASSPTSGAPGEQFF; CDR3 DNA: TGTGCCAGCAGTCCGACTAGCGGGGCGCCGGGTGAGCAGTTCTTC
clone size: -; D gene: TRBD1; V gene: TRBV6-5; J gene: TRBJ1-2; CDR3 protein: CASRDSGRRYTF; CDR3 DNA: TGTGCCAGTAGGGACAGCGGGCGCCGCTACACCTTC
clone size: few; D gene: TRBD1; V gene: TRBV20-1; J gene: TRBJ2-5; CDR3 protein: CSARDIVGTGVVETQYF; CDR3 DNA: TGCAGTGCTAGAGATATAGTCGGGACAGGGGTGGTAGAGACCCAGTACTTC
clone size: -; D gene: TRBD1; V gene: TRBV11-3; J gene: TRBJ2-3; CDR3 protein: CASSFGQGKGKTDTRYF; CDR3 DNA: TGTGCCAGCAGCTTTGGACAGGGCAAGGGCAAAACAGATACGCGGTATTTT
clone size: -; D gene: -; V gene: TRBV11-2; J gene: TRBJ2-7; CDR3 protein: CTSRGPTSLLNEQYF; CDR3 DNA: TGTACCAGCAGAGGACCAACGTCTTTGCTCAACGAGCAGTACTTC
clone size: -; D gene: -; V gene: TRBV11-3; J gene: TRBJ2-7; CDR3 protein: CASQGRWGNEQYF; CDR3 DNA: TGTGCCAGCCAGGGTCGGTGGGGCAATGAGCAGTACTTC
clone size: -; D gene: TRBD1; V gene: TRBV7-9; J gene: TRBJ2-3; CDR3 protein: CASSSTGKNTQYF; CDR3 DNA: TGTGCCAGCAGCTCGACAGGGAAGAATACGCAGTATTTT
clone size: -; D gene: TRBD1; V gene: TRBV20-1; J gene: TRBJ1-2; CDR3 protein: CSAVGTGGEGYTF; CDR3 DNA: TGCAGTGCTGTCGGGACAGGGGGCGAAGGCTACACCTTC
clone size: -; D gene: TRBD1; V gene: TRBV20-1; J gene: TRBJ1-2; CDR3 protein: CRLQGIYGYTF; CDR3 DNA: TGCAGGCTACAGGGGATCTATGGCTACACCTTC
clone size: -; D gene: -; V gene: TRBV7-2; J gene: TRBJ2-1; CDR3 protein: CASNLGHNEQFF; CDR3 DNA: TGTGCCAGCAATCTGGGCCACAATGAGCAGTTCTTC
clone size: -; D gene: -; V gene: TRBV7-2; J gene: TRBJ1-4; CDR3 protein: CASSLSWGERGKGEKLFF; CDR3 DNA: TGTGCCAGCAGCTTATCTTGGGGGGAGCGGGGGAAAGGCGAAAAACTGTTTTTT
clone size: -; D gene: -; V gene: TRBV5-6; J gene: TRBJ2-1; CDR3 protein: CASELGAANEQFF; CDR3 DNA: TGTGCCAGCGAACTCGGGGCGGCCAATGAGCAGTTCTTC
clone size: -; D gene: TRBD1; V gene: TRBV20-1; J gene: TRBJ2-6; CDR3 protein: CSARSRDRGSGANVLTF; CDR3 DNA: TGCAGTGCTAGATCCCGGGACAGGGGCTCTGGGGCCAACGTCCTGACTTTC
clone size: -; D gene: -; V gene: TRBV5-6; J gene: TRBJ2-1; CDR3 protein: CASNRGVVGNEQFF; CDR3 DNA: TGTGCCAGCAACCGTGGAGTAGTCGGCAATGAGCAGTTCTTC
clone size: once; D gene: TRBD1; V gene: TRBV29-1; J gene: TRBJ1-2; CDR3 protein: CSVEKRGPNYGCTF; CDR3 DNA: TGCAGCGTTGAAAAGAGGGGGCCCAACTATGGCTGCACCTTC
clone size: -; D gene: -; V gene: TRBV7-2; J gene: TRBJ2-3; CDR3 protein: CASSLRGDSRTDTQYF; CDR3 DNA: TGTGCCAGCAGCTTAAGGGGGGACTCACGCACAGATACGCAGTATTTT
clone size: few; D gene: -; V gene: TRBV7-9; J gene: TRBJ1-6; CDR3 protein: CASSFMYSPLHF; CDR3 DNA: TGTGCCAGCAGCTTTATGTACTCACCCCTCCACTTT
clone size: -; D gene: -; V gene: TRBV7-9; J gene: TRBJ2-7; CDR3 protein: CASSVGRGRTEQYF; CDR3 DNA: TGTGCCAGCAGCGTAGGCAGGGGACGGACCGAGCAGTACTTC
clone size: -; D gene: TRBD2; V gene: TRBV20-1; J gene: TRBJ2-4; CDR3 protein: CGAPLSGGMVKNIQYF; CDR3 DNA: TGCGGTGCTCCCCTCAGCGGGGGAATGGTCAAAAACATTCAGTACTTC
clone size: -; D gene: -; V gene: TRBV6-2/TRBV6-3; J gene: TRBJ2-5; CDR3 protein: CANSYYARETQYF; CDR3 DNA: TGTGCCAACAGTTACTACGCTCGGGAGACCCAGTACTTC
clone size: -; D gene: TRBD1; V gene: TRBV12-3/TRBV12-4; J gene: TRBJ1-2; CDR3 protein: CASSFHRGRTPLPNYGYTF; CDR3 DNA: TGTGCCAGCAGTTTTCACAGGGGGCGCACCCCTTTACCTAACTATGGCTACACCTTC
clone size: few; D gene: TRBD2; V gene: TRBV4-1; J gene: TRBJ2-7; CDR3 protein: CASSQEGTSGGYEQYF; CDR3 DNA: TGCGCCAGCAGCCAAGAGGGGACTAGCGGGGGCTACGAGCAGTACTTC
clone size: -; D gene: -; V gene: TRBV29-1; J gene: TRBJ2-4; CDR3 protein: CSARTPGLDIQYF; CDR3 DNA: TGCAGCGCCCGGACCCCAGGGCTGGACATTCAGTACTTC
clone size: few; D gene: -; V gene: TRBV7-2; J gene: TRBJ1-5; CDR3 protein: CASSPLRGSNQPQHF; CDR3 DNA: TGTGCCAGCAGCCCTCTGAGGGGGAGCAATCAGCCCCAGCATTTT
clone size: -; D gene: -; V gene: TRBV10-3; J gene: TRBJ2-5; CDR3 protein: CAIGEKGKETQYF; CDR3 DNA: TGTGCCATCGGAGAGAAAGGGAAGGAGACCCAGTACTTC
clone size: -; D gene: -; V gene: TRBV7-9; J gene: TRBJ1-5; CDR3 protein: CASTSEFSNQPQHF; CDR3 DNA: TGTGCCAGCACCTCAGAGTTTAGCAATCAGCCCCAGCATTTT
clone size: -; D gene: TRBD2; V gene: TRBV18; J gene: TRBJ2-5; CDR3 protein: CASSSGLGAWETQYF; CDR3 DNA: TGTGCCAGCTCATCCGGACTAGGGGCGTGGGAGACCCAGTACTTC
clone size: -; D gene: TRBD1; V gene: TRBV4-3; J gene: TRBJ2-4; CDR3 protein: CASSQGTGTLLGNIQYF; CDR3 DNA: TGCGCCAGCAGCCAAGGGACAGGAACCCTTCTTGGAAACATTCAGTACTTC
clone size: -; D gene: -; V gene: TRBV28; J gene: TRBJ2-7; CDR3 protein: CSSRPPHSYEQYF; CDR3 DNA: TGTTCCAGCAGACCCCCGCACAGCTACGAGCAGTACTTC
clone size: few; D gene: -; V gene: TRBV5-5; J gene: TRBJ2-5; CDR3 protein: CASSLGLERQETQYF; CDR3 DNA: TGTGCCAGCAGCTTGGGGTTGGAACGCCAAGAGACCCAGTACTTC
clone size: many; D gene: -; V gene: TRBV13; J gene: TRBJ2-5; CDR3 protein: CASSSGKETQYF; CDR3 DNA: TGTGCCAGCAGCTCAGGGAAAGAGACCCAGTACTTC
clone size: -; D gene: -; V gene: TRBV2; J gene: TRBJ2-7; CDR3 protein: CASSQMRDRGEQYF; CDR3 DNA: TGTGCCAGCAGTCAAATGAGAGACAGAGGCGAGCAGTACTTC